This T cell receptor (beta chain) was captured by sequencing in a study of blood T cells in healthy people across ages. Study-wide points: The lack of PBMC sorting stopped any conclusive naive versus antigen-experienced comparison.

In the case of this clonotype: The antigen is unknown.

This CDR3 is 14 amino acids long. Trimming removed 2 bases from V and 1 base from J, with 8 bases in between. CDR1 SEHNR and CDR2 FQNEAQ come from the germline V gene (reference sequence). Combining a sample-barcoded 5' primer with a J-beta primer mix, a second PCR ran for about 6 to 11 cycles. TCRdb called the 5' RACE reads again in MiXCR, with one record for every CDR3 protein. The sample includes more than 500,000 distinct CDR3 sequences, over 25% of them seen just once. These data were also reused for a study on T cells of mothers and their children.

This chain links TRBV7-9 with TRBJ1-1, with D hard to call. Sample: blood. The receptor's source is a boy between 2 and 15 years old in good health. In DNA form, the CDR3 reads TGTGCCAGCAGCTTACAAAGGGCGAACACTGAAGCTTTCTTT. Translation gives CASSLQRANTEAFF.